One and the same sample provided the 22 T cell receptor beta chains below, sequenced in a study of blood T cell repertoires in COVID-19. Libraries were prepared by immunoSEQ multiplex PCR; TCRdb keeps only in-frame clonotypes and omits some of them. The sample lists over 45,000 clones, around 88% seen once, with about 5.2% in the top ten. The sample was peripheral blood. Receptors originate from a human donor in a cohort sampled during active COVID-19.

The chain uses TRBV7-2 and TRBJ1-2, with TRBD1 as a possible D gene (6 bases). CDR1 SGHTA and CDR2 FQGNSA come from the germline V gene. This CDR3 is 17 amino acids long. Between the trimmed V and J ends, which lost 3 bases and 2 bases, there was a span of 19 bases. As DNA, the CDR3 is TGTGCCAGCAGCTTGGCTGGTTGGGGCAGGGGAAACTATGGCTACACCTTC. It translates to CASSLAGWGRGNYGYTF.

The CDR3 region is CAWSVSRAGELFF. The CDR3 DNA follows: TGTGCCTGGAGTGTATCGAGGGCCGGGGAGCTGTTTTTT. The chain has TRBV30 and TRBJ2-2; tentatively, D is TRBD2 (5 bases). The CDR3 sequence is 13 residues long. Trimming cost V 0 bases and J 6 bases, with 8 bases left between them. Germline lookup yields CDR1 GTSNPN and CDR2 SVGIG (reference sequence). The full variable domain, its missing parts supplied by reference TRBV30 and TRBJ2-2, is SQTIHQWPATLVQPVGSPLSLECTVEGTSNPNLYWYRQAAGRGLQLLFYSVGIGQISSEVPQNLSASRPQDRQFILSSKKLLLSDSGFYLCAWSVSRAGELFFGEGSRLTVL.

J is TRBJ1-3 and V is TRBV6-4; D gene ambiguous. Deletions cut 6 bases from V and 2 bases from J, with 14 bases between. CDR1 MRHNA and CDR2 SNTAGT come from the germline V gene. This CDR3 spans 15 amino acids. The CDR3 protein is CASSASLGPGNTIYF. As DNA, the CDR3 is TGTGCCAGCAGCGCATCCCTAGGCCCTGGAAACACCATATATTTT.

This clone turned up a few times. The CDR3 region is CASRSPLSGQPQHF. CDR3 DNA: TGTGCCAGCAGATCACCTTTATCGGGGCAGCCCCAGCATTTT. The genes are TRBV28 and TRBJ1-5; D is unresolved. This CDR3 contains 14 residues. Germline V CDR1 and CDR2: MDHEN, SYDVKM. The V end lost 6 bases, the J end lost 7 bases, and 16 bases lay between the germline ends.

The genes are TRBV6-6 and TRBJ1-5, with a tentative D call TRBD1 (5 bases). The V gene's germline CDR1 is MNHNY and CDR2 SVGAGI (reference sequence). V shed 4 bases and J shed 5 bases, with 9 bases lying between them. The CDR3 runs to 13 residues. The CDR3 region has the DNA TGTGCCAGCAGTTCGACAGCCTATCAGCCCCAGCATTTT. It is translated as CASSSTAYQPQHF.

The genes are TRBV15 and TRBJ1-6; possibly TRBD1 for D (5 bases). Trimming cost V 3 bases and J 7 bases, with 7 bases left between them. This CDR3 comprises 13 residues. Germline V gene lookup returns CDR1 LNHNV and CDR2 YYDKDF (reference sequence). CDR3 sequence (DNA): TGTGCCACCAGCAGGACAGCCAATTCACCCCTCCACTTT. Translated, it gives CATSRTANSPLHF.

This clone appeared once. V usage is TRBV3-1 (or the pseudogene TRBV3-2) and J usage is TRBJ2-2; tentative D call: TRBD2 (5 bases). The length of the CDR3 is 15 residues. CDR1 and CDR2 from the germline V gene are LGHDT and YNNKEL (reference sequence). Trimming removed 0 bases at V and 6 bases at J, with 11 bases between. The CDR3: CASSQDRSRAGELFF. The CDR3, as DNA: TGTGCCAGCAGCCAAGATCGTTCGAGGGCCGGGGAGCTGTTTTTT.

V is TRBV28 and J is TRBJ1-4, with a weak D call TRBD1 (5 bases). V was cut by 6 bases and J by 7 bases, with 18 bases left in between. This CDR3 contains 15 residues. Germline values: CDR1 MDHEN, CDR2 SYDVKM. The CDR3 region has the DNA TGTGCCAGCAGCCTACCGACAGTCTCTCTTGAAAAACTGTTTTTT. Residues: CASSLPTVSLEKLFF.

The chain is built from TRBV2 and TRBJ1-5; D possibly corresponds to TRBD1 (5 bases). V lost 2 bases and J 2 bases, leaving 10 bases between the germline ends. CDR3 length equals 15 residues. Per germline, CDR1 SNHLY and CDR2 FYNNEI. CDR3 region: CASSENVGRNQPQHF. The CDR3 coding sequence is TGTGCCAGCAGTGAAAATGTGGGGCGCAATCAGCCCCAGCATTTT.

This clone has just a few counts. V is TRBV2 and J is TRBJ1-1, with D possibly matching TRBD1 (5 bases). The germline V gene encodes CDR1 SNHLY and CDR2 FYNNEI. V dropped 5 bases and J dropped 4 bases, with 11 bases sitting between them. The CDR3 extends over 13 amino acids. The CDR3 here is CASSLQGLTEAFF. DNA of the CDR3: TGTGCCAGCAGTCTTCAGGGCCTCACTGAAGCTTTCTTT.

The J gene is TRBJ1-2, the V gene TRBV18; 8 bases map to TRBD1. CDR3 length equals 15 residues. Germline V gene data show CDR1 as KGHSH and CDR2 as LQKENI. V shed 6 bases and J 4 bases; nucleotides not matched to a gene: 10. As DNA, the CDR3 is TGTGCCAGCTCCCCGAACCGGGACAGGCCCTATGGCTACACCTTC. Translating it yields CASSPNRDRPYGYTF.

The J gene is TRBJ2-3, the V gene TRBV7-9, with 15 bases matching TRBD2. Trimming cost V 4 bases and J 4 bases; bases outside gene matches: 6. Germline V gene lookup returns CDR1 SEHNR and CDR2 FQNEAQ (reference sequence). CDR3 length equals 17 residues. The CDR3 loop reads CASSWTSGGVRPDTQYF. DNA of the CDR3: TGTGCCAGCAGCTGGACTAGCGGGGGGGTTCGGCCAGATACGCAGTATTTT.

Only a few counts were recorded for this clone. The J gene is TRBJ1-3, the V gene TRBV2; 8 nucleotides match TRBD1. Germline V gene data show CDR1 as SNHLY and CDR2 as FYNNEI. CDR3 length equals 16 residues. J gave up 0 bases and V 4 bases, and 5 bases lay outside the gene matches. Written as DNA, the CDR3 is TGTGCCAGCAGTGCGGGGACAGGACGCTCTGGAAACACCATATATTTT. Translation gives CASSAGTGRSGNTIYF.

This clone was recorded only once. J is TRBJ2-1 and V is TRBV6-5; 7 nucleotides agree with TRBD2. CDR3 length equals 16 residues. Trimming removed 0 bases from V and 0 bases from J; junction bases left unmatched: 2. Germline assignment: CDR1 MNHEY and CDR2 SVGAGI. DNA for the CDR3: TGTGCCAGCAGTTACTCGGGGGGGGGCTCCTACAATGAGCAGTTCTTC. Translation: CASSYSGGGSYNEQFF.

The V call is TRBV18, the J call TRBJ2-4; 12 bases are shared with TRBD2. J lost 4 bases, V lost 6 bases, and 7 bases had no gene match. The CDR3 length is 16 residues. Looked up from germline, CDR1 is KGHSH and CDR2 is LQKENI. CDR3 loop: CASSETSGGLKNIQYF. CDR3 in DNA: TGTGCCAGCTCCGAGACTAGCGGGGGCTTAAAAAACATTCAGTACTTC.

CDR3 loop: CASSPQGRGVYEQFF. CDR3 nucleotide sequence: TGTGCCAGCAGCCCCCAGGGGCGGGGGGTTTATGAGCAGTTCTTC. The V and J genes are TRBV7-9 and TRBJ2-1, with 8 bases aligning to TRBD2. Germline trimming cut 5 bases from V and 8 bases from J; bases unmatched to any gene: 11. The CDR3 length is 15 residues. Germline V lookup: CDR1 SEHNR, CDR2 FQNEAQ (reference sequence).

The V and J genes are TRBV27 and TRBJ2-3, with 7 bases lining up with TRBD1. The ends lost 5 bases at V and 3 bases at J; junction bases unmatched: 5. CDR1 MNHEY and CDR2 SMNVEV come from the germline V gene (reference sequence). The CDR3 runs to 14 residues. The chain's CDR3 is CASSNRGGTDTQYF. The CDR3 DNA follows: TGTGCCAGCAGTAACAGGGGCGGGACAGATACGCAGTATTTT.

V is TRBV13 and J is TRBJ2-3; 7 positions match TRBD2. Per germline, CDR1 PRHDT and CDR2 FYEKMQ (reference sequence). CDR3 length: 16 residues. V lost 10 bases, J lost 2 bases, and 15 bases stayed unmatched. CDR3 in DNA: TGTGCCACGACGACTAGCTTTGAGGGATTCACAGATACGCAGTATTTT. Protein product: CATTTSFEGFTDTQYF.

This CDR3 is CARGQEYSNSNQPQHF. CDR3 nucleotide sequence: TGTGCCAGGGGGCAGGAGTATTCAAATAGCAATCAGCCCCAGCATTTT. The J gene is TRBJ1-5, the V gene TRBV18, with D perhaps TRBD1 (5 bases). Per the germline V gene, CDR1 is KGHSH and CDR2 is LQKENI. V was shortened by 9 bases and J by 0 bases, with 18 bases between the two germline ends. The CDR3 consists of 16 residues.

This rearrangement joins TRBV19 to TRBJ1-5, with 7 bases lining up with TRBD1. The length of the CDR3 is 15 residues. Germline trimming cut 4 bases from V and 0 bases from J; bases unmatched to any gene: 3. The germline V gene encodes CDR1 LNHDA and CDR2 SQIVND (reference sequence). CDR3 nucleotides: TGTGCCAGTAGTACCCGACAGGGTAGCAATCAGCCCCAGCATTTT. Protein: CASSTRQGSNQPQHF. The variable domain in full, with the rest retrieved from reference TRBV19 and TRBJ1-5, is DGGITQSPKYLFRKEGQNVTLSCEQNLNHDAMYWYRQDPGQGLRLIYYSQIVNDFQKGDIAEGYSVSREKKESFPLTVTSAQKNPTAFYLCASSTRQGSNQPQHFGDGTRLSIL.

The gene calls are TRBV5-1 and TRBJ2-3, with D maybe TRBD1 (6 bases). Between the trimmed V and J ends, which lost 2 bases and 5 bases, there was a span of 15 bases. This CDR3 is 15 amino acids long. Germline V gene lookup returns CDR1 SGHRS and CDR2 YFSETQ. Written as DNA, the CDR3 is TGCGCCAGCAGCTTTGCGACAGGCGGAGGAGATACGCAGTATTTT. It specifies CASSFATGGGDTQYF.

In its sample, this clone was seen a few times. The chain is built from TRBV20-1 and TRBJ1-5; D perhaps matches TRBD1 (6 bases). The V end lost 3 bases, the J end lost 3 bases, and 9 bases lay between the germline ends. CDR1 DFQATT and CDR2 SNEGSKA come from the germline V gene (reference sequence). The CDR3 runs to 13 residues. The CDR3 spells CSASGQNNQPQHF. The CDR3 coding sequence is TGCAGTGCTAGTGGACAGAACAATCAGCCCCAGCATTTT.